This is a list of T cell receptor beta chains from one sample in a study of Ad26.COV2.S vaccination and SARS-CoV-2 variants. Measured with immunoSEQ multiplex PCR; TCRdb has only the in-frame clones, and not every one. The table has about 480,000 clones, approximately 88% seen once. Sequencing was performed on peripheral blood, taken in a trial of Ad26.COV2.S vaccine versus placebo. The receptors were gathered from a person between 18 and 65 years old who received the Ad26.COV2.S COVID-19 vaccine or a placebo. CDR3s include the opening cysteine and the closing phenylalanine or tryptophan. The D gene is left open where the match is weak. Size is stated for part of the rows, as once, few or many counts, or as a class when the clone is expanded.

TRBV6-4	NA	TRBD1	TRBJ1-5	TGTGCCAGCAGTGATGGGGGACAGTTTAGGAATCAGCCCCAGCATTTT	CASSDGGQFRNQPQHF
TRBV7-2	NA	NA	TRBJ2-7	TGTGCCAGCAGCTTAGTTGGCGGGGTCTACGAGCAGTACTTC	CASSLVGGVYEQYF
TRBV28	NA	NA	TRBJ2-7	TGTGCCAGCAGTTTAATTTTTCGTCTCGGGATAAACAACTACGAGCAGTACTTC	CASSLIFRLGINNYEQYF
TRBV28	NA	NA	TRBJ2-6	TGTGCCAGCCGGATACCTGGGGCCAACGTCCTGACTTTC	CASRIPGANVLTF
TRBV28	NA	NA	TRBJ2-2	TGTGCCAGCAGTCCAAGGGGTACCGGGGAGCTGTTTTTT	CASSPRGTGELFF
TRBV4-2	once	NA	TRBJ2-2	TGTGCCAGCAGCCAAGGACGGGGTGGACTGTTTTTT	CASSQGRGGLFF
TRBV7-6	once	NA	TRBJ2-3	TGTGCCAGCGGATCCGGAACCCGCACCACAGATACGCAGTATTTT	CASGSGTRTTDTQYF
TRBV19	once	NA	TRBJ2-7	TGTGCCAGTAGTATAGATGCGCGGACCTCGGGCGAGCAGTACTTC	CASSIDARTSGEQYF
TRBV6-5	once	TRBD1	TRBJ1-1	TGTGCCAGCACCCGACAGGGTTTGAACACTGAAGCTTTCTTT	CASTRQGLNTEAFF
TRBV2	NA	TRBD1	TRBJ1-1	TGTGCCAGCAGCGACAGGGCTGAAGCTTTCTTT	CASSDRAEAFF
TRBV19	NA	NA	TRBJ1-3	TGTGCCAGTAGTTCATCTGTAGACGGAAACACCATATATTTT	CASSSSVDGNTIYF
TRBV4-1	NA	NA	TRBJ1-2	TGCGCCAGCAGCCAAGATAGGAGCGACACCTATGGCTACACCTTC	CASSQDRSDTYGYTF
TRBV10-3	NA	NA	TRBJ1-1	TGTGCCACTCTGACAGGTTCTAACACTGAAGCTTTCTTT	CATLTGSNTEAFF
TRBV5-4	NA	TRBD2	TRBJ2-1	TGTGCCAGCAGAACCGGGACTAGCGGGAACAATGAGCAGTTCTTC	CASRTGTSGNNEQFF
TRBV2	NA	NA	TRBJ1-5	TGTGCCACCGGGGTTCATGAGCCCCAGCATTTT	CATGVHEPQHF
TRBV12-3/TRBV12-4	NA	NA	TRBJ1-2	TGTGCCAGCAGTCTCTATGGCTACACCTTC	CASSLYGYTF
TRBV7-8	once	NA	TRBJ2-7	TGTGCCAGCAGCTGGGGCAGCAACTACGAGCAGTACTTC	CASSWGSNYEQYF